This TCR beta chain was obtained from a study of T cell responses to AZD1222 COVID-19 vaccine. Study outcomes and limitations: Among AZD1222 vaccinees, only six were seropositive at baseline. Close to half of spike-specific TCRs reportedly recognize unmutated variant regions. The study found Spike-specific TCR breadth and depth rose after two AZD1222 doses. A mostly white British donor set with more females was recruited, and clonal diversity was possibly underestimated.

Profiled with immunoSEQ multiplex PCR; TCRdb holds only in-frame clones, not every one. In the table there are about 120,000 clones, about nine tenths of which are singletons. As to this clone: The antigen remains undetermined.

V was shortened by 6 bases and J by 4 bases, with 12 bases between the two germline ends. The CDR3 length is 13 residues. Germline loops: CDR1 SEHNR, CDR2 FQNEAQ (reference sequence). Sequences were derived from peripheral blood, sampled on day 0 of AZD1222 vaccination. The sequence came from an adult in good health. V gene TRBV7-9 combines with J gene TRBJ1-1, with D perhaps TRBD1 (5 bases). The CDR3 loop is CASRVGGGTEAFF. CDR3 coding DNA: TGTGCCAGCAGGGTGGGGGGTGGCACTGAAGCTTTCTTT.